A single sample is the source of the 9 T cell receptor beta chains below, sequenced in a study of blood T cell repertoires in COVID-19. Method: immunoSEQ multiplex PCR; TCRdb's copy keeps in-frame clones and lacks some. The repertoire holds some 290,000 clones, with around 81% as singletons. Sequenced material: peripheral blood. The receptors originated from a woman aged 55-69 years with active or convalescent COVID-19.

The chain combines TRBV4-1 with TRBJ2-3; TRBD1 aligns across 8 bases. Germline lookup yields CDR1 MGHRA and CDR2 YSYEKL. The CDR3 is 15 residues long. Unmatched junction bases numbered 3, after V lost 3 bases and J lost 1 base. The CDR3 sequence: CASSHSGQGTDTQYF. CDR3 DNA: TGCGCCAGCAGCCATTCGGGACAGGGCACAGATACGCAGTATTTT.

The chain links TRBV19 to TRBJ1-1; 11 nucleotides match TRBD1. This CDR3 has 13 residues. V dropped 5 bases and J dropped 7; count of bases not matched to a gene: 3. Germline V CDR1 and CDR2: LNHDA, SQIVND (reference sequence). Written as DNA, the CDR3 is TGTGCCAGTAGTTCGGGACAGGGGGGTGAAGCTTTCTTT. It yields the protein CASSSGQGGEAFF.

The rearrangement joins TRBV30 to TRBJ2-1; TRBD2 matches at 10 bases. The CDR3 runs 13 residues. The junction had 6 bases not matched to a gene; V was cut back by 7 bases and J by 6 bases. CDR1 is GTSNPN and CDR2 is SVGIG in the germline V gene (reference sequence). This CDR3 is CASSSGGANEQFF. The CDR3 region has the DNA TGTGCCTCCTCCAGCGGGGGGGCCAATGAGCAGTTCTTC.

The V and J genes are TRBV6-5 and TRBJ1-1; weak D call: TRBD1 (6 bases). Trimming removed 7 bases at V and 4 bases at J, with 16 bases between. CDR3 length equals 14 residues. The germline gives CDR1 MNHEY, CDR2 SVGAGI. CDR3 sequence reads: CASTPLLGGTEAFF. CDR3 bases: TGTGCCAGCACCCCTTTATTAGGGGGCACTGAAGCTTTCTTT.

This clone came up once. V usage is TRBV7-8 and J usage is TRBJ2-7; the match to TRBD1 covers 10 bases. This CDR3 is built from 14 residues. The ends lost 0 bases at V and 4 bases at J; junction bases unmatched: 0. Germline V gene lookup returns CDR1 SGHVS and CDR2 FQNEAQ. CDR3 coding DNA: TGTGCCAGCAGCTTAGCGGACAGGGGGTACGAGCAGTACTTC. It yields the protein CASSLADRGYEQYF.

CDR3 protein: CATSRAPPLAQETQYF. CDR3 DNA sequence: TGTGCCACCAGCAGAGCACCCCCACTAGCCCAAGAGACCCAGTACTTC. The chain employs TRBV15 and TRBJ2-5; possible D gene TRBD2, 6 bases. The CDR3 length is 16 residues. V dropped 1 base and J dropped 1 base, with 13 bases sitting between them. The germline gives CDR1 LNHNV, CDR2 YYDKDF (reference sequence).

This clone was counted only a few times. Here the CDR3 DNA reads TGCGCCAGCGTCGAATGGACGGGAGCCGCAGATACGCAGTATTTT. This sequence encodes CASVEWTGAADTQYF. The gene calls are TRBV4-1 and TRBJ2-3; D might be TRBD2 (6 bases). The ends were cut back, 8 bases at V and 4 bases at J, with 19 bases in the middle. This CDR3 has 15 amino acids. Germline V gene data show CDR1 as MGHRA and CDR2 as YSYEKL.

V usage is TRBV9 and J usage is TRBJ2-1; 8 bases fit TRBD1. CDR1 and CDR2 from the germline V gene are SGDLS and YYNGEE. J was trimmed by 5 bases and V by 2 bases; bases with no gene match: 9. The CDR3 sequence is 16 residues long. The CDR3 reads CASSVPFGQGNNEQFF. CDR3 coding DNA: TGTGCCAGCAGCGTTCCATTTGGACAGGGAAACAATGAGCAGTTCTTC.

This clone was counted only a few times. The chain employs TRBV19 and TRBJ1-2, with 9 bases identical to TRBD1. CDR1 and CDR2 (germline): LNHDA, SQIVND (reference sequence). After removal of 6 bases from V and 4 bases from J, the junction contained 3 bases not matched to a gene. The CDR3 contains 13 residues. The CDR3 DNA reads as TGTGCCAGTAGGACAGGGGGGGCCTATGGCTACACCTTC. Residues: CASRTGGAYGYTF.